This TCR beta chain comes out of a study of prognosis after radiotherapy for stage I lung cancer. By two-round multiplex PCR, the TCR beta CDR3 was amplified from genomic DNA. TRBV and TRBJ genes each had their own specific primers in first-round PCR. TCRdb reprocessed the multiplex PCR reads with MiXCR, giving one entry per CDR3 protein. The table records 25,000 to 35,000 distinct CDR3 sequences, under 60% of them present only once. This clonotype was counted ten times or more. J lost 3 bases, V lost 0 bases, and 0 bases had no gene match. Germline values: CDR1 LGHNA, CDR2 YSLEER. CDR3 length equals 15 residues.

This chain links TRBV4-3 with TRBJ2-3; 10 bases fit TRBD1. This TCR was recovered from a donor over 45 with non-small cell lung cancer. The sample in question was PBMCs, obtained before or after stereotactic body radiation therapy (not recorded which). The CDR3 reads CASSQEGQGTDTQYF. The CDR3 DNA reads as TGCGCCAGCAGCCAAGAGGGACAGGGGACAGATACGCAGTATTTT.